This T cell receptor (beta chain) was found in a study of technical replicates of blood from a handful of donors. Germline loops: CDR1 SGHAT, CDR2 FQNNGV. Trimming stripped 5 bases from V and 10 bases from J, with 11 bases between. CDR3 size: 11 residues. Sequenced by immunoSEQ multiplex PCR; TCRdb stores in-frame clones only, minus some. The sample holds about 81,000 clones; 75% to 85% are singletons and the top ten take about 4%. This clone was detected a few times. V is TRBV11-2 and J is TRBJ1-1, with D maybe TRBD1 (5 bases). The origin of this receptor is a human donor in good health. Some clones in this sample may be carry-over from other donors' samples. The sample taken for sequencing was PBMCs. The CDR3 DNA reads TGTGCCAGCAGCCGGGGGGGAGTAGCTTTCTTT. The encoded protein is CASSRGGVAFF.